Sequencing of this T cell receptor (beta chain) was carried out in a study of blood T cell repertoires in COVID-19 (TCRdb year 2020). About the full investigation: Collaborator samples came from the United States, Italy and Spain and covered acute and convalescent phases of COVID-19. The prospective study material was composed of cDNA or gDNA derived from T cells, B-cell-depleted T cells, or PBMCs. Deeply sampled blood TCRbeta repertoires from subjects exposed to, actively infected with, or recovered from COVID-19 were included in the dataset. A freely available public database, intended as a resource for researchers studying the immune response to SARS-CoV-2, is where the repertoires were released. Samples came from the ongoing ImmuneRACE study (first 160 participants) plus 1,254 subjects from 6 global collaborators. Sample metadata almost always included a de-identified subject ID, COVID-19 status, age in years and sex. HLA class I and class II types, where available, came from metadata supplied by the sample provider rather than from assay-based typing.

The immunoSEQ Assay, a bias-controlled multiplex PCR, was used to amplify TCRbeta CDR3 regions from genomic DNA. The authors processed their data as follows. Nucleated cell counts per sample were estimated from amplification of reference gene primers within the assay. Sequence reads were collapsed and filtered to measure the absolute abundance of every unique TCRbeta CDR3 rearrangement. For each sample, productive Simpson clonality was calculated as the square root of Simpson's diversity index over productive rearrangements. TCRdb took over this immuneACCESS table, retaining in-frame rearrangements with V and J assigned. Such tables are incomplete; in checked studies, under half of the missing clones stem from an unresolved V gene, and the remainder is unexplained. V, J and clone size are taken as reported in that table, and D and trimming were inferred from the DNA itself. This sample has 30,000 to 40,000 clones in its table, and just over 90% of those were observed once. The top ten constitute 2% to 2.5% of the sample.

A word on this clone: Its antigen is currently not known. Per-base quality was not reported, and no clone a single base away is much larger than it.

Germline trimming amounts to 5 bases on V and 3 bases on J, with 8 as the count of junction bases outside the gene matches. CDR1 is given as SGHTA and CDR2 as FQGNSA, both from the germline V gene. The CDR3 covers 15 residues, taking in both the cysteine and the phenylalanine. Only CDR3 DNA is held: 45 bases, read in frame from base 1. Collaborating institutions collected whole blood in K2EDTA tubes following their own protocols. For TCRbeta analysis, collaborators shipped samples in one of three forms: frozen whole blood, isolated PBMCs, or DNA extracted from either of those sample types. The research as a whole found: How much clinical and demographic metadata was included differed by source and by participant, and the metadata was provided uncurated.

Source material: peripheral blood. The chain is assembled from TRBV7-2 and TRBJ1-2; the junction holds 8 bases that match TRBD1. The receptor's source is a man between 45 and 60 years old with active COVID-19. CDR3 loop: CASSPWTGTYYGYTF. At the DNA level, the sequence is TGTGCCAGCAGCCCCTGGACAGGGACTTACTATGGCTACACCTTC.